What follows are 5 T cell receptor beta chains derived from one specimen sequenced in a study of CD8+CD57+ T cells in acquired aplastic anemia. It was patients with CD8+CD57+ cell expansion by flow cytometry who were chosen for sequencing. The template used for profiling TCR beta VDJ and CDR3 was genomic DNA. TCRdb itself ran the reads through MiXCR, one entry per CDR3 protein. Here the sample spans 150,000 to 180,000 distinct CDR3 sequences, less than 60% being singletons. The source material was sorted CD4+, CD8+, or CD8+CD57+ T cells (not recorded which) from PBMCs. All receptors derive from a human donor with aplastic anemia.

This clonotype was detected only once. The chain has TRBV19 and TRBJ2-3, with a tentative D call TRBD2 (5 bases). Germline V gene sequence: CDR1 LNHDA, CDR2 SQIVND (reference sequence). V lost 5 bases and J 11 bases, leaving 14 bases between the germline ends. The CDR3 is made up of 12 amino acids. The CDR3 here is CASSDRAGEQYF. The CDR3, as DNA: TGTGCCAGTAGTGATAGGGCGGGTGAGCAGTATTTT.

The genes are TRBV10-2 and TRBJ2-7, with a tentative D call TRBD1 (5 bases). Trimming removed 8 bases from V and 2 bases from J, with 19 bases in between. CDR1 is WSHSY, CDR2 SAAADI, per germline. CDR3 length equals 15 residues. Here the CDR3 reads CASSTHSQAPYEQYF. Written as DNA, the CDR3 is TGCGCCAGCTCCACTCACTCACAGGCTCCCTACGAGCAGTACTTC.

V usage is TRBV7-6 and J usage is TRBJ2-7; 11 bases align to TRBD2. CDR1 SGHVS and CDR2 FNYEAQ come from the germline V gene. V gave up 5 bases and J gave up 2 bases; unmatched junction bases: 8. The CDR3 length is 16 residues. The CDR3, as DNA: TGTGCCAGCAGCCACGGGACTAGCGGCACCCCCTACGAGCAGTACTTC. Translation: CASSHGTSGTPYEQYF.

The chain carries TRBV20-1 and TRBJ2-7; D is possibly TRBD2 (6 bases). The CDR3 loop spans 14 amino acids. V lost 7 bases and J 3 bases, leaving 19 bases between the germline ends. CDR1 DFQATT and CDR2 SNEGSKA come from the germline V gene (reference sequence). The CDR3 DNA is TGCAGTGAAGCGCGCGGGAACCTTAACTACGAGCAGTACTTC. It encodes CSEARGNLNYEQYF.

This clonotype was detected ten times or more. The chain recombines TRBV7-7 with TRBJ1-1; TRBD1 matches at 8 bases. Germline assignment: CDR1 SSHAT and CDR2 FNYEAQ (reference sequence). V lost 5 bases to trimming and J lost 3 bases; unmatched junction nucleotides: 14. The CDR3 covers 17 residues. The CDR3 bases are TGTGCCAGCAGCCCGCTACAGGGGGGGGGGCGAGACACTGAAGCTTTCTTT. Protein product: CASSPLQGGGRDTEAFF.